This T cell receptor beta chain stems from a study of Ad26.COV2.S vaccination and SARS-CoV-2 variants. Overall study context: Administration of Ad26.COV2.S was intramuscular, either once or twice 56 days apart.

TCRdb keeps only in-frame clones here, not all; method: immunoSEQ multiplex PCR. The profile shows about 400,000 clones, about 91% of them singletons. As for treatment: around 19 received Ad26.COV2.S at low or high dose, single or two shots; roughly five received placebo; per-sample allocation not given. At day 63 after the first vaccine or placebo injection, samples were drawn. In Boston, the donor was an adult between 18-55 years of age. CDR1 is SQVTM, CDR2 ANQGSEA, per germline. Trimming removed 6 bases at V and 6 bases at J, with 15 bases between. There are 12 residues in the CDR3. The J gene is TRBJ2-7, the V gene TRBV29-1, with D possibly TRBD2 on 6 matching bases. This clonotype was sampled from a person aged 18-65 years who received the Ad26.COV2.S COVID-19 vaccine or a placebo. Sample: peripheral blood, taken in a trial of Ad26.COV2.S vaccine versus placebo. The chain's CDR3 is CSVGSGRTEQYF. The CDR3 region has the DNA TGCAGCGTGGGTTCCGGGAGAACCGAGCAGTACTTC.